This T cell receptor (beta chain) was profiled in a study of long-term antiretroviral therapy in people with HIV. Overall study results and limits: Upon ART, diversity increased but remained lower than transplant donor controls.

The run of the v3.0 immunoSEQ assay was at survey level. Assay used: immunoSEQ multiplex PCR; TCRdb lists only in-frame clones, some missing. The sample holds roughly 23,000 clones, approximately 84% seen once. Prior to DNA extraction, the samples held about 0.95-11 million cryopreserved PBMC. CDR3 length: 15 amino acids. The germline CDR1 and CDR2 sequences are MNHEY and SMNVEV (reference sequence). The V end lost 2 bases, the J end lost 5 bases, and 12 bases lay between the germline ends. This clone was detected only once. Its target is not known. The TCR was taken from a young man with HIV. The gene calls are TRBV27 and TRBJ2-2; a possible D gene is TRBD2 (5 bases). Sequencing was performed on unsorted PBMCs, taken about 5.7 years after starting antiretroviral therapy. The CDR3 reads CASSLRAGGTGELFF. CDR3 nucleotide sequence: TGTGCCAGCAGTTTAAGGGCAGGCGGGACCGGGGAGCTGTTTTTT.